This T cell receptor (beta chain) was identified in a study of spatial heterogeneity in lung cancer. Germline V gives CDR1 SEHNR, CDR2 FQNEAQ (reference sequence). Trimming shortened V by 5 bases and J by 2 bases, and 9 bases separated the two germline ends. There are 13 residues in the CDR3. TCRdb passed the 5' RACE reads through MiXCR, listing each CDR3 protein once. Among around 92,000 distinct CDR3 sequences, about 12% were seen once, and the ten largest hold about two fifths. Regarding time point: sample taken at primary tumor resection. This clonotype was counted once. The receptor's source is a male donor with early-stage non-small cell lung cancer. V and J are TRBV7-9 and TRBJ1-2, with D perhaps matching TRBD1 (5 bases). Sequencing used PBMCs, obtained at surgery. CDR3 sequence (DNA): TGTGCCAGCAGCCTGGACACCAACTATGGCTACACCTTC. This translates into CASSLDTNYGYTF.